The entry below gives a single T cell receptor (beta chain) sequence along with its context. Its antigen is unidentified. This specimen belongs to a study of cytomegalovirus exposure and HLA in healthy donors. Study overall: In a previous analysis, 117 million unique TCR beta sequences were found from 170 million or so T cells.

Study findings and constraints: Within the data, a cluster of highly shared sequence variants was likely a sequencing artifact. Researchers left out some V segments, among them TRBV6-2 and TRBV6-3, as indistinguishable.

This CDR3 is 16 amino acids long. V shed 4 bases, J shed 3 bases, and the junction held 5 bases outside the gene matches. Germline V gene lookup returns CDR1 SGHRS and CDR2 YFSETQ. In the PCR, 60 Vbeta and 13 Jbeta primers were used. Sequenced by immunoSEQ multiplex PCR; TCRdb stores in-frame clones only, minus some. This table has about 140,000 clones, around 82% appearing once. The V and J genes are TRBV5-1 and TRBJ2-3; the match to TRBD2 covers 13 bases. This receptor was identified in a man aged 50 or older in good health and CMV-seronegative. Sequencing was done on a sample of PBMCs. The CDR3 region is CASSGRLAGGTDTQYF. CDR3 nucleotide sequence: TGCGCCAGCAGCGGGAGACTAGCGGGGGGTACAGATACGCAGTATTTT.